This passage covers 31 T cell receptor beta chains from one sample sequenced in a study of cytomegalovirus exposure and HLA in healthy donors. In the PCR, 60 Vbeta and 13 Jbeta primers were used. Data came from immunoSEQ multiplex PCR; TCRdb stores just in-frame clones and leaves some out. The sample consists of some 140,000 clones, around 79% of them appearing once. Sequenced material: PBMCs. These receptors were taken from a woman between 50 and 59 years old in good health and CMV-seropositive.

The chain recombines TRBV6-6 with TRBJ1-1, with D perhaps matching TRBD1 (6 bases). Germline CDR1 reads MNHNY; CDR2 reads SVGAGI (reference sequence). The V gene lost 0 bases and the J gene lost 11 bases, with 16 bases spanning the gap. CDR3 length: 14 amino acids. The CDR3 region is CASSYSVQGSDAFF. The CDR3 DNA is TGTGCCAGCAGTTACTCTGTCCAGGGGAGTGATGCTTTCTTT.

The CDR3: CASSLGGASAGDGYTF. CDR3 sequence (DNA): TGTGCCAGCAGCTTGGGAGGTGCGTCAGCGGGCGATGGCTACACCTTC. The chain recombines TRBV5-4 with TRBJ1-2; unclear D gene. From germline, CDR1 is SGHNT and CDR2 YYREEE (reference sequence). The CDR3 loop spans 16 amino acids. V was pared by 0 bases and J by 6 bases, with 18 bases between.

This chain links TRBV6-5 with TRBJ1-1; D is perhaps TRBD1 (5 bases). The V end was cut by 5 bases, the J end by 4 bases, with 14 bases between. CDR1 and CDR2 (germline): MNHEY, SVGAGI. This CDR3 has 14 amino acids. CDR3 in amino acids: CASSRQPVGTEAFF. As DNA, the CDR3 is TGTGCCAGCAGTCGACAGCCCGTAGGCACTGAAGCTTTCTTT.

The CDR3 region is CASRPLVLETQYF. DNA of the CDR3: TGTGCCAGCAGGCCTCTAGTACTAGAGACCCAGTACTTC. The chain uses TRBV6-5 and TRBJ2-5; unclear D gene. Germline V lookup: CDR1 MNHEY, CDR2 SVGAGI. This CDR3 has 13 amino acids. V was clipped by 6 bases and J by 4 bases, with 12 bases between them.

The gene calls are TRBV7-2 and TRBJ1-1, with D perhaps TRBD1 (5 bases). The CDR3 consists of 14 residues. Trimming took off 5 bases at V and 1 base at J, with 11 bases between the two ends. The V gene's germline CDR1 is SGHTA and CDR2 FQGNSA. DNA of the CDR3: TGTGCCAGCAGCCGACTGCAGGGGAACACTGAAGCTTTCTTT. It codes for CASSRLQGNTEAFF.

CDR3 loop: CASSLLERGTETQYF. CDR3 coding DNA: TGTGCCAGCAGCTTACTCGAGCGGGGGACGGAGACCCAGTACTTC. The rearrangement links TRBV7-6 to TRBJ2-5, with 8 bases lining up with TRBD2. The junction had 7 bases not matched to a gene; V was cut back by 2 bases and J by 5 bases. CDR1 is SGHVS and CDR2 is FNYEAQ in the germline V gene. The CDR3 has 15 residues.

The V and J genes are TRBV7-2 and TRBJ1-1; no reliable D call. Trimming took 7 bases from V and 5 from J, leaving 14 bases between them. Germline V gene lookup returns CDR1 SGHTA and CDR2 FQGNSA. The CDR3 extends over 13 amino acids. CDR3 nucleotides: TGTGCCAGCACCTCGAGTCTCGGGACTGAAGCTTTCTTT. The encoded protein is CASTSSLGTEAFF.

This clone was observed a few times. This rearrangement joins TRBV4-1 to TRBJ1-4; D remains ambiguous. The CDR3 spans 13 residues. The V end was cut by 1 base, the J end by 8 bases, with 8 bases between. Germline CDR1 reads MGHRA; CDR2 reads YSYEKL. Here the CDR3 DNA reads TGCGCCAGCAGCCAAGGACAAAGCGAAAAACTGTTTTTT. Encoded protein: CASSQGQSEKLFF.

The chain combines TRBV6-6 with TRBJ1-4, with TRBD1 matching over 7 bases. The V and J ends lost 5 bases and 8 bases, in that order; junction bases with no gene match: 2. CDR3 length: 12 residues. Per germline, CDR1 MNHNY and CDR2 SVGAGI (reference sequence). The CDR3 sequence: CASSPDREKLFF. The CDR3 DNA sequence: TGTGCCAGCAGTCCGGACAGGGAAAAACTGTTTTTT.

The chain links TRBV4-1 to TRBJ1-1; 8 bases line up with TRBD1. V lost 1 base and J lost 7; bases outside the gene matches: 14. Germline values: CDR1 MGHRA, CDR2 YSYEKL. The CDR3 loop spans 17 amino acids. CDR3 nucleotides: TGCGCCAGCAGCCAAGGGGGACAGGTTGTCCCGGATGGTGAAGCTTTCTTT. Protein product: CASSQGGQVVPDGEAFF.

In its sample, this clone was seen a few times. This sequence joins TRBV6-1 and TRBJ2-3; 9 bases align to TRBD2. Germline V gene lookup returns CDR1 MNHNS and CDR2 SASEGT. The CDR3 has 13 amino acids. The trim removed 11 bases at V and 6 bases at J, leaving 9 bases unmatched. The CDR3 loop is CAVDSGGRDTQYF. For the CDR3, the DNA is TGTGCCGTCGACAGCGGGGGGAGGGATACGCAGTATTTT.

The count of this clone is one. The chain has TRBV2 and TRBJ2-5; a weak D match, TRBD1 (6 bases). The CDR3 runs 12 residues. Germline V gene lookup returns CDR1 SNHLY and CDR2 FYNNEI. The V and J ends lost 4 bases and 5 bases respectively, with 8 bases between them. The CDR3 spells CASSGQAETQYF. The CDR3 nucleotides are TGTGCCAGCAGTGGACAGGCGGAGACCCAGTACTTC.

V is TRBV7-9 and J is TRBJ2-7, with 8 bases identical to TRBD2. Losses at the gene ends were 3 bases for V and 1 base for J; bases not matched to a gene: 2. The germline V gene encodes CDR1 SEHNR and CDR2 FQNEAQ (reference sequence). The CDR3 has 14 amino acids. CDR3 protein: CASSFSGASYEQYF. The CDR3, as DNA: TGTGCCAGCAGCTTTAGCGGGGCGTCCTACGAGCAGTACTTC.

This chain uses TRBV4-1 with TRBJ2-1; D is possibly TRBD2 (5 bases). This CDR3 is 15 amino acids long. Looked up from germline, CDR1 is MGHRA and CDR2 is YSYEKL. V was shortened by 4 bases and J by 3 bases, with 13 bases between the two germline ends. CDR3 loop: CASSPFLAIYNEQFF. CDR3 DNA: TGCGCCAGCAGCCCTTTTCTAGCAATCTACAATGAGCAGTTCTTC.

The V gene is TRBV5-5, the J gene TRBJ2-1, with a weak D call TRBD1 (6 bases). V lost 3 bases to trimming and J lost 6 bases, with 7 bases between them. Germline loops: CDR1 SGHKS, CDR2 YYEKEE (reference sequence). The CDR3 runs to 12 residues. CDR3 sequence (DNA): TGTGCCAGCAGCTGGACAGTCAATGAGCAGTTCTTC. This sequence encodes CASSWTVNEQFF.

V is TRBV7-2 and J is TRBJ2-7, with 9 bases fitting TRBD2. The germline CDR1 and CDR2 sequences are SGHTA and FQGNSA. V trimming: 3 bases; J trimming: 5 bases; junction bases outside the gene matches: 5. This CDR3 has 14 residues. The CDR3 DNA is TGTGCCAGCAGCTTGACTAGCGGATGGGACGAGCAGTACTTC. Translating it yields CASSLTSGWDEQYF.

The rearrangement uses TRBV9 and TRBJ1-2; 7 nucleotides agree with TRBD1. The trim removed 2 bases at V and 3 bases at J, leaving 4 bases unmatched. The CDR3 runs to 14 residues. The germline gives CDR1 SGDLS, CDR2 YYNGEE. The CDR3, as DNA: TGTGCCAGCAGCGTTGGGGACAGTTACTATGGCTACACCTTC. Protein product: CASSVGDSYYGYTF.

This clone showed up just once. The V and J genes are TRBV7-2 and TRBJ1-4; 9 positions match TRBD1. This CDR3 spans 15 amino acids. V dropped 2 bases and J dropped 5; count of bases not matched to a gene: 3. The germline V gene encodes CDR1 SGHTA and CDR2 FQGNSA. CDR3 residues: CASSLLTGGNEKLFF. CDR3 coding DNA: TGTGCCAGCAGCTTATTGACAGGGGGGAATGAAAAACTGTTTTTT.

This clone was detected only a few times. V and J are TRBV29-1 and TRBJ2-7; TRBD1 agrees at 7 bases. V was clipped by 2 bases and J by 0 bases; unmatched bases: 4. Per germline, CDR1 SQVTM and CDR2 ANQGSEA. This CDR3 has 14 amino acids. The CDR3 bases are TGCAGCGTTGAAAAGCCAGGGGGCTCCTACGAGCAGTACTTC. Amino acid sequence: CSVEKPGGSYEQYF.

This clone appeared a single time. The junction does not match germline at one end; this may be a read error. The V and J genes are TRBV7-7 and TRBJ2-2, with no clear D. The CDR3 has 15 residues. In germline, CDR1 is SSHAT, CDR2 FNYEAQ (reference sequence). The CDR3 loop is CASSPVAANTGELFF. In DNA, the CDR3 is TGTGCTAGCAGTCCCGTGGCGGCAAACACCGGGGAGCTGTTTTTT.

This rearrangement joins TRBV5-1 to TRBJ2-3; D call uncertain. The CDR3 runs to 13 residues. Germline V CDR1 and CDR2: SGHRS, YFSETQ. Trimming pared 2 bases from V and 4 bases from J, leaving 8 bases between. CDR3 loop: CASSFLPPDTQYF. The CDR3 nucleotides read TGCGCCAGCAGCTTCCTTCCTCCAGATACGCAGTATTTT.

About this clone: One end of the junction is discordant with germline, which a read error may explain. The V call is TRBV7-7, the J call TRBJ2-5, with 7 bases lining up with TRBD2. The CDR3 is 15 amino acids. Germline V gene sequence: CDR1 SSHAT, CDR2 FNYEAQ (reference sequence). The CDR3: CASSLLGGGQETQYF. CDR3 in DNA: TGTGCTAGCAGTCTCTTGGGGGGGGGACAAGAGACCCAGTACTTC. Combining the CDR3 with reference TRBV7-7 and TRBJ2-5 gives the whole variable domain GAGVSQSPRYKVTKRGQDVTLRCDPISSHATLYWYQQALGQGPEFLTYFNYEAQPDKSGLPSDRFSAERPEGSISTLTIQRTEQRDSAMYRCASSLLGGGQETQYFGPGTRLLVL.

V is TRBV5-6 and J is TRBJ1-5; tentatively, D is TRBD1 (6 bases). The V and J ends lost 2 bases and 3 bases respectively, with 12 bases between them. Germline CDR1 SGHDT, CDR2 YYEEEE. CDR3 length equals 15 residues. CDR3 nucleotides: TGTGCCAGCAGCTTTAGACAGGCCTTCAATCAGCCCCAGCATTTT. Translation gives CASSFRQAFNQPQHF.

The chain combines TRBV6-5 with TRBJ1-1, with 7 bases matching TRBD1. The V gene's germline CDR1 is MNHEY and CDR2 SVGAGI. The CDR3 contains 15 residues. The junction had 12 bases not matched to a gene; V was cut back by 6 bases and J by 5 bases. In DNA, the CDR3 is TGTGCCAGCAGCCCTACCGGGCAGGGGGGAACTGAAGCTTTCTTT. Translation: CASSPTGQGGTEAFF.

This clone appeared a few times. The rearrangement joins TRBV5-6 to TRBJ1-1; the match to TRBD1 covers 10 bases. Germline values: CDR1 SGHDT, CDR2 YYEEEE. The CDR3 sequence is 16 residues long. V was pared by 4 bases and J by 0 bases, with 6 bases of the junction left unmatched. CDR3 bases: TGTGCCAGCAGCCCCCGACAGGGGGCGATGAACACTGAAGCTTTCTTT. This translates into CASSPRQGAMNTEAFF. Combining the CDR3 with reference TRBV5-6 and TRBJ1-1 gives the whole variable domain DAGVTQSPTHLIKTRGQQVTLRCSPKSGHDTVSWYQQALGQGPQFIFQYYEEEERQRGNFPDRFSGHQFPNYSSELNVNALLLGDSALYLCASSPRQGAMNTEAFFGQGTRLTVV.

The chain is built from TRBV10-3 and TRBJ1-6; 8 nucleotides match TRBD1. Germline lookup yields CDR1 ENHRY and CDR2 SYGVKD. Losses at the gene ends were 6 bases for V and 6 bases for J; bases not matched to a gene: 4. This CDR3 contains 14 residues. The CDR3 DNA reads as TGTGCCATCAGGGACAGGGTTAGTAATTCACCCCTCCACTTT. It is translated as CAIRDRVSNSPLHF.

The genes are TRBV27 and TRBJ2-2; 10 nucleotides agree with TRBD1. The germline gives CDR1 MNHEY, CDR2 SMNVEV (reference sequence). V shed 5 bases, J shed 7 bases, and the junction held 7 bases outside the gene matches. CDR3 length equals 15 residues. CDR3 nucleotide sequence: TGTGCCAGCAGTCCAGACAGGGGGCGGAGCGGGGAGCTGTTTTTT. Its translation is CASSPDRGRSGELFF.

Written as DNA, the CDR3 is TGTGCCACCGCGGGGGGGTGGTACAATGAGCAGTTCTTC. It is translated as CATAGGWYNEQFF. The chain has TRBV15 and TRBJ2-1, with 9 bases fitting TRBD2. CDR1 is LNHNV and CDR2 is YYDKDF in the germline V gene (reference sequence). The CDR3 is 13 amino acids. V lost 8 bases, J lost 4 bases, and 3 bases stayed unmatched.

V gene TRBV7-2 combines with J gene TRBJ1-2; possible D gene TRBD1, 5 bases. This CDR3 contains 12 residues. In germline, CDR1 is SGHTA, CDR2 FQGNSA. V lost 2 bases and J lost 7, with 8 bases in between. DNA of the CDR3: TGTGCCAGCAGCTTACAGGGATCTGGCTACACCTTC. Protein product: CASSLQGSGYTF.

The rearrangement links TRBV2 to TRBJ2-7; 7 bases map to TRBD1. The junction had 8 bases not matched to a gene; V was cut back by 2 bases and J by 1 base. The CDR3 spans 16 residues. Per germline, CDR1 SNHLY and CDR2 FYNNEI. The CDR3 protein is CASSELGTEISYEQYF. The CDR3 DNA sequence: TGTGCCAGCAGTGAACTGGGGACAGAAATTTCCTACGAGCAGTACTTC.

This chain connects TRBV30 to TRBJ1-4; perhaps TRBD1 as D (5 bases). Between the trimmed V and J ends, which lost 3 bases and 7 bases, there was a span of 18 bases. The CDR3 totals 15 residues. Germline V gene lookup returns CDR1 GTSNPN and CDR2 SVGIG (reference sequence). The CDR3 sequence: CAWSPDRFPSEKLFF. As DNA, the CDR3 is TGTGCCTGGAGCCCAGACAGATTTCCCTCTGAAAAACTGTTTTTT. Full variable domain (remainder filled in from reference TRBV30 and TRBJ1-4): SQTIHQWPATLVQPVGSPLSLECTVEGTSNPNLYWYRQAAGRGLQLLFYSVGIGQISSEVPQNLSASRPQDRQFILSSKKLLLSDSGFYLCAWSPDRFPSEKLFFGSGTQLSVL.